This T cell receptor (beta chain) is from a study of blood T cells in healthy people across ages. Study-wide results and caveats: Whereas aged donors had fewer naive CD4+ cells, long-lived donors had more of them and higher diversity.

This clonotype has ten or more counts. Its target is not known. Trimming took 5 bases from V and 1 from J, leaving 8 bases between them. Germline V gene data show CDR1 as SGHTA and CDR2 as FQGNSA. The CDR3 spans 13 residues. The authors ran a second PCR of roughly 6 to 11 cycles using a sample-barcoded 5' primer and a J-beta primer mix. TCRdb reanalysed the 5' RACE reads using MiXCR and keeps one entry per CDR3 protein. The table includes more than 900,000 distinct CDR3 sequences, under 35% detected once. The same data also went into a second study, on T cells of mothers and their children. That paper adds: Every mother supplied over 9 million TCR beta CDR3 reads and every child some 3 million.

This chain connects TRBV7-2 to TRBJ1-2; unclear D gene. The sequenced sample consisted of blood. The receptor was derived from a woman between 35 and 50 years old in good health. Written as DNA, the CDR3 is TGTGCCAGCAGCCGGGCAGATAACTATGGCTACACCTTC. Encoded protein: CASSRADNYGYTF.